A selection of T cell receptor beta chains follows, all from one sample in a study of early T cells in non-severe SARS-CoV-2 infection. TCRdb redid the calling of the 5' RACE reads with MiXCR, one entry per CDR3 protein. The table lists approximately 42,000 distinct CDR3 sequences, approximately 6.9% of them singletons, with approximately 5% in the top ten. Material: whole blood. Source of these receptors: an adult who was a healthcare worker with PCR-confirmed SARS-CoV-2 infection or an uninfected control (not recorded which). CDR3s include the opening cysteine and the closing phenylalanine or tryptophan. D genes are given only for firm matches. Clone size is shown for a subset of rows, as once, few, many or a class of expanded clone.

clone size	J gene	D gene	V gene	CDR3 DNA	CDR3 protein
NA	TRBJ2-5	TRBD1	TRBV7-2	TGTGCCAGCAGCTTTGGGACAGGGCAGGAGACCCAGTACTTC	CASSFGTGQETQYF
few	TRBJ2-5	NA	TRBV24-1	TGTGCCACCAGTGACAGAAAGACCCAGTACTTC	CATSDRKTQYF
few	TRBJ1-2	NA	TRBV12-3/TRBV12-4	TGTGCCAGCAGCCTGGATGGGGGAAGGAACTATGGCTACACCTTC	CASSLDGGRNYGYTF
NA	TRBJ2-5	NA	TRBV20-1	TGCAGTGCTACCCCCGCGGACCCAGAGACCCAGTACTTC	CSATPADPETQYF
many	TRBJ1-1	TRBD1	TRBV29-1	TGCAGCGGGGAGACAGGGGCTGAAGCTTTCTTT	CSGETGAEAFF
few	TRBJ1-2	NA	TRBV6-2/TRBV6-3	TGTGCCAGCAGTTACTCGATGTCCTCCATGCGGGGAAGCGATGGCTACACCTTC	CASSYSMSSMRGSDGYTF
many	TRBJ2-3	TRBD1	TRBV3-1	TGTGCCAGCAGCCCCACCGGGACAGGGTCGTCGCGGGATACGCAGTATTTT	CASSPTGTGSSRDTQYF
NA	TRBJ2-7	NA	TRBV30	TGTGCCTGGAACAGGGACAACTACGAGCAGTACTTC	CAWNRDNYEQYF
NA	TRBJ2-3	NA	TRBV29-1	TGCAGCGGTGCTTTAGTGGGGGAAGTCAGAACAGATACGCAGTATTTT	CSGALVGEVRTDTQYF
few	TRBJ2-7	TRBD1	TRBV6-2/TRBV6-3	TGTGCCAGCAGTTACCGCAGGGGGCCTACCACCTACGAGCAGTACTTC	CASSYRRGPTTYEQYF
few	TRBJ1-6	NA	TRBV9	TGTGCCAGCAGCAGATATAATTCACCCCTCCACTTT	CASSRYNSPLHF
few	TRBJ1-1	NA	TRBV12-3/TRBV12-4	TGTGCCAGCCGGGACGAGGGACGCTTGGACCCTGAAGCTTTCTTT	CASRDEGRLDPEAFF
NA	TRBJ2-7	NA	TRBV7-6	TGTGCCAGCAGCTTAGAACCCTTCCTCGAGCAGTACTTC	CASSLEPFLEQYF
NA	TRBJ2-7	TRBD1	TRBV7-6	TGTGCCAGCAGCTTAGGACAGGGGGCCGAGCAGTACTTC	CASSLGQGAEQYF
NA	TRBJ1-1	NA	TRBV30	TGTGTCTGGAAGGTGTCAGGGAGGGTCACTGAAGCTTTCTTT	CVWKVSGRVTEAFF
many	TRBJ2-1	NA	TRBV5-5	TGTGCCAGCAGCTTGGGGTTTGAGCAGTTCTTC	CASSLGFEQFF
NA	TRBJ2-2	NA	TRBV7-3	TGTGCCAGCAGCTTAAGTACGGGGCGAACCGGGGAGCTGTTTTTT	CASSLSTGRTGELFF
few	TRBJ2-1	NA	TRBV24-1	TGTGCCACCAGTGATGAGACTAGACACAATGAGCAGTTCTTC	CATSDETRHNEQFF
many	TRBJ2-3	NA	TRBV5-5	TGTGCCAGCAGCTTGACCGGGTTTGGCACAGATACGCAGTATTTT	CASSLTGFGTDTQYF
NA	TRBJ2-3	NA	TRBV29-1	TGCAGCGTTGAACGGCAGGGGGGAGATACGCAGTATTTT	CSVERQGGDTQYF
few	TRBJ2-3	NA	TRBV6-2/TRBV6-3	TGTGCCAGCAGCCCCCGGGGGGCGGCAGATACGCAGTATTTT	CASSPRGAADTQYF
NA	TRBJ2-7	NA	TRBV7-9	TGTGCCAGCAGCTACCCTAGGAGGGGGCAACACTTC	CASSYPRRGQHF
many	TRBJ2-3	NA	TRBV2	TGTGCCAGCAGTGGACTAGATGGGACAGATACGCAGTATTTT	CASSGLDGTDTQYF
NA	TRBJ2-3	TRBD2	TRBV20-1	TGCTGTGGGGAAGCGGGGGATAGCACAGATACGCAGTATTTT	CCGEAGDSTDTQYF
few	TRBJ2-5	NA	TRBV7-2	TGTGCCAGCAGTCTGTCCGGGCAAGAGACCCAGTACTTC	CASSLSGQETQYF
many	TRBJ2-1	TRBD2	TRBV7-3	TGTGCCAGCAGCCCCCTTCCGGGGGGTCGCAATGAGCAGTTCTTC	CASSPLPGGRNEQFF
many	TRBJ2-1	NA	TRBV6-5	TGTGCCAGCAGTCAATCCGGGACTGAGCAGTTCTTC	CASSQSGTEQFF
NA	TRBJ2-7	NA	TRBV6-5	TGTGCCAGCGGTTTAATACAGGTGGGGCCTGACGAGCAGTACTTC	CASGLIQVGPDEQYF
many	TRBJ2-6	NA	TRBV12-3/TRBV12-4	TGTGCCAGCAGTTTAGCTGGACTGACCTCTGGGGCCAACGTCCTGACTTTC	CASSLAGLTSGANVLTF
many	TRBJ2-7	TRBD1	TRBV12-3/TRBV12-4	TGTGCCAGCAGTAAGACTCCGGGACAGGGCTCCTACGAGCAGTACTTC	CASSKTPGQGSYEQYF
many	TRBJ1-1	NA	TRBV2	TGTGCCAGCAGGACAGAGGCAATGAACACTGAAGCTTTCTTT	CASRTEAMNTEAFF
many	TRBJ1-1	NA	TRBV5-1	TGCGCCAGCAGCTCGGACACTCTACTTGAAGCTTTCTTT	CASSSDTLLEAFF
NA	TRBJ2-2	TRBD1	TRBV10-3	TGTGCCATCAGTGAGACGACAGGGGATTTCACCGGGGAGCTGTTTTTT	CAISETTGDFTGELFF
NA	TRBJ2-1	TRBD1	TRBV5-1	TGCGCCAGCAGCGGGTCCGGGACAGGGAGTGAGCAGTTCTTC	CASSGSGTGSEQFF
NA	TRBJ2-5	NA	TRBV18	TGTGCCAGCTCAAAACCGGTAACCCAAGAGACCCAGTACTTC	CASSKPVTQETQYF
many	TRBJ1-5	TRBD1	TRBV4-1	TGCGCCAGCAGCCAATCACGGACAGGGCTAGGCAATCAGCCCCAGCATTTT	CASSQSRTGLGNQPQHF
few	TRBJ2-6	TRBD1	TRBV6-6	TGTGCCAGCAGTACAGGGGATGGGGCCAACGTCCTGACTTTC	CASSTGDGANVLTF
few	TRBJ2-3	TRBD2	TRBV7-8	TGTGCCAGCAGCCCACCTGGACTAGCGGGACGCACAGATACGCAGTATTTT	CASSPPGLAGRTDTQYF
few	TRBJ1-1	NA	TRBV27	TGTGCCAGCAGTTTAAATCCCAGTCCGAACACTGAAGCTTTCTTT	CASSLNPSPNTEAFF
many	TRBJ2-5	TRBD2	TRBV7-6	TGTGCCAGCAGCGGACTAGGGGCGGAATTCGGAGAGACCCAGTACTTC	CASSGLGAEFGETQYF
NA	TRBJ2-7	NA	TRBV4-3	TGCGCCAGCAGCCGAGACAGTAACTCCTACGAGCAGTACTTC	CASSRDSNSYEQYF
few	TRBJ2-7	TRBD1	TRBV6-5	TGTGCCAGCAGTAGAGGACAGGGGGAAAACGAGCAGTACTTC	CASSRGQGENEQYF
many	TRBJ2-3	NA	TRBV5-1	TGCGCCAGCAACCGGGACTCCTCGACAGATACGCAGTATTTT	CASNRDSSTDTQYF
NA	TRBJ2-1	NA	TRBV29-1	TGCAGCGTTGCACAGGGTGGCCTTGAGAATGAGCAGTTCTTC	CSVAQGGLENEQFF
many	TRBJ2-3	NA	TRBV19	TGTGCCAGTAGTATAGGCCGGGTCCTTAGCACAGATACGCAGTATTTT	CASSIGRVLSTDTQYF
few	TRBJ1-1	NA	TRBV20-1	TGCAGTGTTCGGTCTCTATTTGAGGAAAGTGCTGAAGCTTTCTTT	CSVRSLFEESAEAFF
NA	TRBJ2-5	NA	TRBV12-5	TGTGCTAGTGGTTTCCCGGTGGAACAAGAGACCCAGAACTTC	CASGFPVEQETQNF
NA	TRBJ2-7	TRBD1	TRBV19	TGTGCCAGTAGTGTAATGGGACAGCGCGAGCAGTACTTC	CASSVMGQREQYF
NA	TRBJ2-2	NA	TRBV11-2	TGTGCCAGCAGCTTAGTCTTGGGCACCGGGGAGCTGTTTTTT	CASSLVLGTGELFF
few	TRBJ2-2	NA	TRBV10-2	TGCGTCAGCCTCCGGGACGCCGGGGAGCTGTTTTTT	CVSLRDAGELFF
NA	TRBJ2-6	NA	TRBV7-9	TGTGCCAGCAGCTCGACGAATGGCAGGGGTTCTGGGGCCAACGTCCTGACTTTC	CASSSTNGRGSGANVLTF
many	TRBJ2-7	TRBD1	TRBV11-1	TGTGCCAGCAGCTTAGGAGGGACAGGGACCTACGAGCAGTACTTC	CASSLGGTGTYEQYF
NA	TRBJ1-3	NA	TRBV5-1	TGCGCCAGCAGCGCGGGATTTGGAAACACCATATATTTT	CASSAGFGNTIYF
many	TRBJ2-7	TRBD2	TRBV7-2	TGTGCCAGCAGCCCTACTAGCGGGGGGACCTACGAGCAGTACTTC	CASSPTSGGTYEQYF
NA	TRBJ1-2	NA	TRBV6-6	TGTGCCAGCAGTTACTCTAGTGGGGCCGCCTATGGCTACACCTTC	CASSYSSGAAYGYTF
NA	TRBJ1-4	NA	TRBV7-2	TGTGCCAGCAGCTTACGGGGCGAGGGAGCAACTAATGAAAAACTGTTTTTT	CASSLRGEGATNEKLFF
few	TRBJ1-1	NA	TRBV6-1	TGTGCCAGCAGGTCACGAACCGACACTGAAGCTTTCTTT	CASRSRTDTEAFF